This entry is about one T cell receptor beta chain. V was cut by 0 bases and J by 11 bases, with 5 bases left in between. This CDR3 contains 12 residues. Germline assignment: CDR1 LNHNV and CDR2 YYDKDF (reference sequence). This record belongs to a study of shared clonotypes between healthy human individuals. Per the original methods: Junction-only sequences produced by ImmunoSEQ had no quality scores, so filtering differed. Sequenced by immunoSEQ multiplex PCR; TCRdb stores in-frame clones only, minus some. V, J and clone size are those of that table, while D and trimming were read from the DNA. The sample shows 2,500,000 or so clones, approximately 90% of them seen only once. Investigators divided CD4+ cells into CD45RA+ naive and CD45RA-negative memory subsets.

Sequencing was carried out using naive CD4+ T cells sorted from blood. Subset: CD45RA+ positively selected. The chain has TRBV15 and TRBJ1-6; D remains ambiguous. The sequence came from a man younger than 30 in good health. CDR3: CATSRDPAPLHF. The CDR3 nucleotides are TGTGCCACCAGCAGAGATCCCGCACCCCTCCACTTT.